What follows is one T cell receptor beta chain and its context. Its cognate antigen is unknown. This sample stems from a study of shared clonotypes between healthy human individuals. General observations from the study: The researchers took only blood, and tissue repertoires probably look different.

Terminally differentiated effector memory CD45RA+ cells were excluded from the naive CD8 cells, which were CD45RO-negative and positively selected for CCR7. The length of the CDR3 is 22 residues. Germline loops: CDR1 LNHNV, CDR2 YYDKDF (reference sequence). The germline V and J ends were trimmed by 0 bases and 1 base, with 30 bases remaining between them. TCRdb's table, derived via immunoSEQ multiplex PCR, lists solely in-frame clones and lacks some. The sample consists of hundreds of thousands of clones, about 96% of them appearing once. The receptor's source is a woman aged 25 to 39 in good health. The V and J genes are TRBV15 and TRBJ1-2; D may be TRBD1 (6 bases). The source material was naive CD8+ T cells sorted from blood. The CDR3 coding sequence is TGTGCCACCAGCAGAGATAGGGTACTCGAAGAACAGTGGGGGCAAAATAACTATGGCTACACCTTC. Its translation is CATSRDRVLEEQWGQNNYGYTF. The full variable domain, completed using reference TRBV15 and TRBJ1-2, is DAMVIQNPRYQVTQFGKPVTLSCSQTLNHNVMYWYQQKSSQAPKLLFHYYDKDFNNEADTPDNFQSRRPNTSFCFLDIRSPGLGDTAMYLCATSRDRVLEEQWGQNNYGYTFGSGTRLTVV.